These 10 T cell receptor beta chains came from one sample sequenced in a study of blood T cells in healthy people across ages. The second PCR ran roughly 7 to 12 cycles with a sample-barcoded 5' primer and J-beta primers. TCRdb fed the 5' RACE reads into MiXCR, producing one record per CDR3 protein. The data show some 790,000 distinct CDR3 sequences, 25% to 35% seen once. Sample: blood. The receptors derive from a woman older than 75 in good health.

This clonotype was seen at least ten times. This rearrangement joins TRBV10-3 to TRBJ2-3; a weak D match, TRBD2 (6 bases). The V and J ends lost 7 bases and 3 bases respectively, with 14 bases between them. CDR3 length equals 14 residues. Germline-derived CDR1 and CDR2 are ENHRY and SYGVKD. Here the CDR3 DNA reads TGTGCCATCAAGGAGGGGCGTGGTACAGATACGCAGTATTTT. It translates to CAIKEGRGTDTQYF.

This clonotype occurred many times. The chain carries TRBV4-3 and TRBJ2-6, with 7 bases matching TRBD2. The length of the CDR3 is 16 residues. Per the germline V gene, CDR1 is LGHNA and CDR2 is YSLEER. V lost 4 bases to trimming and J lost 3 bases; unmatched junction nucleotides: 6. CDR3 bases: TGCGCCAGCAGCCCCACGGCGGGGGTTGGGGCCAACGTCCTGACTTTC. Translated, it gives CASSPTAGVGANVLTF.

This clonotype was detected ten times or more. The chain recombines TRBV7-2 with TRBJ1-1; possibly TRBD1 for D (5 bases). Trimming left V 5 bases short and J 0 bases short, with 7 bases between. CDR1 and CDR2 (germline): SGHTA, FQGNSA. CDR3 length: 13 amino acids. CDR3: CASSDSMNTEAFF. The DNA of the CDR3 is TGTGCCAGCAGCGACAGTATGAACACTGAAGCTTTCTTT.

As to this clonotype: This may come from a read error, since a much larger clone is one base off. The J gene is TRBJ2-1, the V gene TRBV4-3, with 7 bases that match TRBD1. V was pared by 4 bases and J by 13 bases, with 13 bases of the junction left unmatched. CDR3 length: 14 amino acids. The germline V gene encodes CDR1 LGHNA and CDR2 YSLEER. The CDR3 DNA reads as TGCGCCAGCAGCCGCCAGACAGGGATAGAGACCCAGTTCTTC. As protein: CASSRQTGIETQFF.

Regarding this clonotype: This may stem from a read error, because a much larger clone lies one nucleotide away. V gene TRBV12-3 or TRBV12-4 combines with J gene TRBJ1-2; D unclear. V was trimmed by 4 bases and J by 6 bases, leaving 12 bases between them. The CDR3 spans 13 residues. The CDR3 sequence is CASSSPVVHGYTF. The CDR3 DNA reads TGTGCCAGCAGTTCGCCGGTTGTCCATGGCTACACCTTC.

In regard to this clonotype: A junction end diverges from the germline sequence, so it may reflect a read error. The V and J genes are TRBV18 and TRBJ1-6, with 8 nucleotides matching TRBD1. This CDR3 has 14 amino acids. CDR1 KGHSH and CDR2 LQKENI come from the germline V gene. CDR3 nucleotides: TGTGCCAGCTCTCAGGGGGCCGACGGTTCACCCCCCCACTTT. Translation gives CASSQGADGSPPHF.

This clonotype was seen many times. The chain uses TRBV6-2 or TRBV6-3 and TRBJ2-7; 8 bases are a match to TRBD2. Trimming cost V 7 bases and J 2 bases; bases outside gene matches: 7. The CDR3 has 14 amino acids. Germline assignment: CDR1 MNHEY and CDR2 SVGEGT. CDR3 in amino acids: CASTRAGETYEQYF. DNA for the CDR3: TGTGCCAGCACTCGAGCGGGGGAAACCTACGAGCAGTACTTC.

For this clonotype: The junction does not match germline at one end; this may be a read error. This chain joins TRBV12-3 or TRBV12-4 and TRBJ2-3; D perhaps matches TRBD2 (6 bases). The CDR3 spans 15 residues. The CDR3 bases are TGTGCCAGCAGTTTCTCTAGCGTGGGAGCAGATACACAGTATTTT. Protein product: CASSFSSVGADTQYF.

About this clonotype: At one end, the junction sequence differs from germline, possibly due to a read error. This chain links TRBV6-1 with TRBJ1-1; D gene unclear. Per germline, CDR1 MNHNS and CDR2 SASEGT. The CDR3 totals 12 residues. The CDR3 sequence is CASSHMNTGAFF. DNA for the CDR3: TGTGCCAGCAGTCACATGAACACTGGAGCTTTCTTT.

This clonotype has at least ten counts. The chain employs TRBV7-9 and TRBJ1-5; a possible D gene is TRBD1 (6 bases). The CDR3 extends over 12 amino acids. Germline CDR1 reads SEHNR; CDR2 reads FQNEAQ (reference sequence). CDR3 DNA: TGTGCGGTCGGAGGGGGGAATCAGCCCCAGCATTTT. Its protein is CAVGGGNQPQHF.